Presented here are 26 T cell receptor beta chains from one specimen sequenced in a study of T cell responses to AZD1222 COVID-19 vaccine. TCRdb's copy holds only in-frame clones and misses some; the assay was immunoSEQ multiplex PCR. The sample includes tens of thousands of clones, around 85% of them seen just once. This sample comprised peripheral blood, obtained on day 0 of AZD1222 vaccination. The source is an adult in good health.

The rearrangement uses TRBV12-3 or TRBV12-4 and TRBJ1-5; D perhaps matches TRBD1 (5 bases). V shed 2 bases and J shed 8 bases, with 10 bases lying between them. The CDR3 loop spans 13 amino acids. CDR3 bases: TGTGCCAGCAGTTTATGGGGGGGGGAGCCCCAGCATTTT. Its protein product is CASSLWGGEPQHF.

The chain employs TRBV2 and TRBJ2-3; TRBD2 agrees at 7 bases. CDR3 length equals 14 residues. Germline values: CDR1 SNHLY, CDR2 FYNNEI. V was pared by 6 bases and J by 5 bases, with 8 bases of the junction left unmatched. The CDR3 nucleotides read TGTGCCAGCAGGATGGGGGGGACCCTAGATACGCAGTATTTT. Amino acid sequence: CASRMGGTLDTQYF.

CDR3 sequence reads: CASSEFRGGAFGQETQYF. CDR3 DNA: TGTGCCAGCAGTGAGTTTCGCGGGGGGGCCTTTGGGCAAGAGACCCAGTACTTC. This chain uses TRBV6-4 with TRBJ2-5; TRBD2 matches 9 bases. V lost 3 bases, J lost 2 bases, and 13 bases stayed unmatched. Germline V CDR1 and CDR2: MRHNA, SNTAGT. This CDR3 has 18 amino acids.

The chain links TRBV2 to TRBJ1-4; the D is unclear. V lost 3 bases and J 0 bases, leaving 8 bases between the germline ends. This CDR3 has 15 residues. The germline CDR1 and CDR2 sequences are SNHLY and FYNNEI. The CDR3 sequence is CASSDYQATNEKLFF. The CDR3 bases are TGTGCCAGCAGTGACTACCAAGCAACTAATGAAAAACTGTTTTTT.

The chain has TRBV29-1 and TRBJ2-1; D is perhaps TRBD1 (6 bases). With 3 bases removed from V and 8 bases from J, the gap between germline ends came to 14 bases. CDR3 length: 13 amino acids. Germline V gene sequence: CDR1 SQVTM, CDR2 ANQGSEA. The CDR3 DNA is TGCAGCGTTGAGGGACCACAGGGCGATGAGCAGTTCTTC. This gives the protein CSVEGPQGDEQFF.

As regards this clone: Other DNA sequences in this sample translate to the same CDR3. The genes are TRBV5-1 and TRBJ1-3; D unresolved. The CDR3 covers 14 residues. Deletions cut 3 bases from V and 0 bases from J, with 7 bases between. The V gene's germline CDR1 is SGHRS and CDR2 YFSETQ. CDR3 DNA: TGCGCCAGCAGCTCGGGAAGCTCTGGAAACACCATATATTTT. Its protein is CASSSGSSGNTIYF.

The chain couples TRBV11-2 to TRBJ1-1, with D uncertain. V was shortened by 2 bases and J by 0 bases, with 1 base between the two germline ends. This CDR3 spans 12 amino acids. CDR1 and CDR2 (germline): SGHAT, FQNNGV. The CDR3 DNA is TGTGCCAGCAGCTTACTGAACACTGAAGCTTTCTTT. Translation: CASSLLNTEAFF.

The rearrangement joins TRBV7-9 to TRBJ1-1; TRBD1 might be the D (6 bases). Between the trimmed V and J ends, which lost 4 bases and 3 bases, there was a span of 12 bases. From germline, CDR1 is SEHNR and CDR2 FQNEAQ (reference sequence). The CDR3 runs to 14 residues. CDR3 nucleotides: TGTGCCAGCAGCTCCAGGGGTACCGACACTGAAGCTTTCTTT. It encodes CASSSRGTDTEAFF.

The chain employs TRBV7-8 and TRBJ1-3; a weak D match, TRBD1 (5 bases). The germline V gene has CDR1 SGHVS and CDR2 FQNEAQ. This CDR3 spans 17 amino acids. Trimming took off 1 base at V and 0 bases at J, with 13 bases between the two ends. DNA of the CDR3: TGTGCCAGCAGCTTAGAGTCGGGACGGTTCTCTGGAAACACCATATATTTT. Its protein product is CASSLESGRFSGNTIYF.

This clone has only a few counts. The chain uses TRBV18 and TRBJ2-2, with D perhaps TRBD1 or TRBD2 (5 bases each). The CDR3 has 17 residues. Germline V gene lookup returns CDR1 KGHSH and CDR2 LQKENI. Trimming took off 2 bases at V and 2 bases at J, with 15 bases between the two ends. CDR3 sequence: CASSPIPGGTNTGELFF. CDR3 bases: TGTGCCAGCTCACCAATTCCAGGTGGGACCAACACCGGGGAGCTGTTTTTT. The full variable domain, with the rest looked up from reference TRBV18 and TRBJ2-2, is NAGVMQNPRHLVRRRGQEARLRCSPMKGHSHVYWYRQLPEEGLKFMVYLQKENIIDESGMPKERFSAEFPKEGPSILRIQQVVRGDSAAYFCASSPIPGGTNTGELFFGEGSRLTVL.

This chain links TRBV5-1 with TRBJ2-1, with D hard to call. The CDR3 sequence is 12 residues long. The V gene lost 4 bases and the J gene lost 6 bases, with 8 bases spanning the gap. Germline assignment: CDR1 SGHRS and CDR2 YFSETQ. The CDR3 here is CASSQLRNEQFF. The DNA of the CDR3 is TGCGCCAGCAGCCAACTACGCAATGAGCAGTTCTTC.

This sequence joins TRBV27 and TRBJ1-6; D is uncertain. The germline V gene encodes CDR1 MNHEY and CDR2 SMNVEV (reference sequence). The CDR3 consists of 14 residues. V lost 2 bases, J lost 9 bases, and 11 bases lay in between. The CDR3 spells CASSLEGGGSPLHF. The CDR3, as DNA: TGTGCCAGCAGTTTAGAGGGTGGTGGTTCACCCCTCCACTTT.

The V and J genes are TRBV6-2 or TRBV6-3 and TRBJ2-7; no clear D. The CDR3 covers 15 residues. With 6 bases removed from V and 2 bases from J, the gap between germline ends came to 17 bases. The V gene's germline CDR1 is MNHEY and CDR2 SVGEGT. The CDR3 bases are TGTGCCAGCAGCTCGGATTCGTTTACAACCTACGAGCAGTACTTC. This codes for CASSSDSFTTYEQYF.

The genes are TRBV10-3 and TRBJ2-7, with D perhaps TRBD1 (6 bases). Between the trimmed V and J ends, which lost 8 bases and 2 bases, there was a span of 13 bases. The germline gives CDR1 ENHRY, CDR2 SYGVKD. The CDR3 covers 13 residues. The CDR3 region is CAIGPRGPYEQYF. The DNA of the CDR3 is TGTGCCATCGGGCCCAGGGGCCCCTACGAGCAGTACTTC.

The chain joins TRBV5-1 to TRBJ2-7, with 9 nucleotides matching TRBD1. Germline V gene data show CDR1 as SGHRS and CDR2 as YFSETQ. This CDR3 is 16 amino acids long. J was trimmed by 4 bases and V by 4 bases; bases with no gene match: 12. For the CDR3, the DNA is TGCGCCAGCAGCCCAGGTTCCGGGGGACAGGGTTACGAGCAGTACTTC. The encoded protein is CASSPGSGGQGYEQYF.

CDR3 amino acids: CASSFQGNPGNTIYF. CDR3 DNA sequence: TGTGCCAGCAGCTTCCAGGGCAATCCTGGAAACACCATATATTTT. J is TRBJ1-3 and V is TRBV11-2; a possible D gene is TRBD1 (5 bases). Germline V gene data show CDR1 as SGHAT and CDR2 as FQNNGV. Deletions cut 3 bases from V and 2 bases from J, with 11 bases between. This CDR3 is 15 amino acids long.

This rearrangement joins TRBV10-3 to TRBJ1-2; TRBD1 matches 7 bases. The CDR3 contains 14 residues. Germline trimming cut 10 bases from V and 0 bases from J; bases unmatched to any gene: 8. Germline V gives CDR1 ENHRY, CDR2 SYGVKD. CDR3 residues: CATRQGLSNYGYTF. CDR3 DNA: TGTGCCACCCGACAGGGACTTTCTAACTATGGCTACACCTTC.

This rearrangement joins TRBV11-3 to TRBJ1-1; D possibly corresponds to TRBD1 (6 bases). Germline V lookup: CDR1 SGHNT, CDR2 YENEEA. V lost 4 bases and J lost 2, with 8 bases in between. This CDR3 spans 13 amino acids. CDR3 DNA: TGTGCCAGCAGCTGGACAGACAACACTGAAGCTTTCTTT. Its protein product is CASSWTDNTEAFF.

The CDR3: CASTVSADQETQYF. The DNA for the CDR3 is TGTGCCAGCACAGTTTCGGCAGACCAAGAGACCCAGTACTTC. The gene calls are TRBV28 and TRBJ2-5, with unresolved D. Germline V gene lookup returns CDR1 MDHEN and CDR2 SYDVKM. Trimming took off 7 bases at V and 0 bases at J, with 12 bases between the two ends. The CDR3 extends over 14 amino acids.

This clone was observed a handful of times. The genes are TRBV24-1 and TRBJ2-2; maybe TRBD1 (5 bases). This CDR3 is built from 15 residues. V lost 0 bases and J 3 bases, leaving 7 bases between the germline ends. In germline, CDR1 is KGHDR, CDR2 SFDVKD. The CDR3 coding sequence is TGTGCCACCAGTGATTTGGCCAGGGACACCGGGGAGCTGTTTTTT. Its protein product is CATSDLARDTGELFF.

V is TRBV11-2 and J is TRBJ2-3, with 9 bases fitting TRBD1. Per the germline V gene, CDR1 is SGHAT and CDR2 is FQNNGV. The CDR3 consists of 19 residues. The junction had 16 bases not matched to a gene; V was cut back by 3 bases and J by 3 bases. DNA for the CDR3: TGTGCCAGCAGCTTTCTCCGGACGGGACAGGGTGGTGGGACAGATACGCAGTATTTT. This encodes CASSFLRTGQGGGTDTQYF.

This chain joins TRBV2 and TRBJ1-2, with D maybe TRBD1 (6 bases). Germline CDR1 and CDR2: SNHLY and FYNNEI. The length of the CDR3 is 13 residues. With 10 bases removed from V and 3 bases from J, the gap between germline ends came to 15 bases. CDR3 in DNA: TGTGCCATTCGGGGGGGGGCCCACTATGGCTACACCTTC. Translation gives CAIRGGAHYGYTF.

The chain joins TRBV11-2 to TRBJ2-1, with 7 bases lining up with TRBD1. The ends lost 2 bases at V and 8 bases at J; junction bases unmatched: 9. The CDR3 runs to 15 residues. CDR1 SGHAT and CDR2 FQNNGV come from the germline V gene. The CDR3 DNA reads as TGTGCCAGCAGCTTAACACAGGGGTCCGCATATGAGCAGTTCTTC. Translating it yields CASSLTQGSAYEQFF. Together with reference TRBV11-2 and TRBJ2-1, the CDR3 gives the full variable domain: EAGVAQSPRYKIIEKRQSVAFWCNPISGHATLYWYQQILGQGPKLLIQFQNNGVVDDSQLPKDRFSAERLKGVDSTLKIQPAKLEDSAVYLCASSLTQGSAYEQFFGPGTRLTVL.

This clone was seen just once. The rearrangement joins TRBV28 to TRBJ1-4; D gene uncertain. Germline CDR1 is MDHEN and CDR2 is SYDVKM. The CDR3 has 15 amino acids. The V gene lost 6 bases and the J gene lost 5 bases, with 16 bases spanning the gap. The CDR3 coding sequence is TGTGCCAGCAGCTCACAAAGAGAACTGAATGAAAAACTGTTTTTT. The encoded protein is CASSSQRELNEKLFF.

The rearrangement links TRBV5-1 to TRBJ2-7; TRBD2 matches at 10 bases. The CDR3 is 14 residues long. Germline V gene sequence: CDR1 SGHRS, CDR2 YFSETQ. V gave up 2 bases and J gave up 3 bases; unmatched junction bases: 2. The CDR3 loop is CASSLTSGVYEQYF. DNA of the CDR3: TGCGCCAGCAGCTTAACTAGCGGGGTCTACGAGCAGTACTTC.

The chain has TRBV30 and TRBJ1-1; D remains ambiguous. Germline loops: CDR1 GTSNPN, CDR2 SVGIG (reference sequence). Trimming shortened V by 0 bases and J by 9 bases, and 11 bases separated the two germline ends. The CDR3 totals 12 residues. The CDR3 coding sequence is TGTGCCTGGAGTGTATTGGGGAGCCAAGCTTTCTTT. Its protein product is CAWSVLGSQAFF. Full variable domain (outside the CDR3, taken from reference TRBV30 and TRBJ1-1): SQTIHQWPATLVQPVGSPLSLECTVEGTSNPNLYWYRQAAGRGLQLLFYSVGIGQISSEVPQNLSASRPQDRQFILSSKKLLLSDSGFYLCAWSVLGSQAFFGQGTRLTVV.